This T cell receptor (beta chain) was captured by sequencing in a study of lymphopenia after photon versus proton radiotherapy. The assay was immunoSEQ multiplex PCR, and TCRdb's table has in-frame clones only and misses some. Found here are 65,000 to 70,000 clones, just over 90% of them singletons; the top ten hold approximately 2.9%. This CDR3 is built from 16 residues. Germline V gives CDR1 LNHDA, CDR2 SQIVND (reference sequence). After removal of 5 bases from V and 0 bases from J, the junction contained 6 bases not matched to a gene. This TCR derives from a woman in her seventies with pancreatic cancer. This sequence joins TRBV19 and TRBJ2-7; 11 bases are shared with TRBD1. The sequenced sample was peripheral blood, obtained from a patient treated with photon-based radiotherapy. The CDR3 region is CASSRRDRGFSYEQYF. The CDR3 region has the DNA TGTGCCAGTAGTCGCCGGGACAGGGGGTTCTCCTACGAGCAGTACTTC.